This T cell receptor (beta chain) was retrieved from a study of blood T cell repertoires in COVID-19. Across the study: Acute and convalescent COVID-19 specimens originated in the United States, Italy and Spain. PBMCs, B-cell-depleted T cells, or T cells provided the cDNA or gDNA that made up the material.

Original handling: Counts of nucleated cells, estimated from reference gene primer amplification, were obtained. TCRdb's table, derived via immunoSEQ multiplex PCR, lists solely in-frame clones and lacks some. The V and J calls and clone size were taken over from that table, and D and trimming were inferred from the DNA. The sample consists of hundreds of thousands of clones, 70% to 90% of them appearing once. The CDR3 length is 17 residues. The V gene's germline CDR1 is SGHTA and CDR2 FQGNSA. The V gene lost 1 base and the J gene lost 7 bases, with 19 bases spanning the gap. This TCR derives from a woman younger than 45 with active or convalescent COVID-19. Sequencing was done on a sample of peripheral blood. The chain is built from TRBV7-2 and TRBJ2-2, with D hard to call. The CDR3 loop reads CASSLGFGATYYGELFF. The CDR3 coding sequence is TGTGCCAGCAGCTTAGGATTCGGCGCCACTTACTACGGGGAGCTGTTTTTT.